The 32 T cell receptor beta chains listed next were all sequenced from one sample in a study of molecular identifiers for immune sequencing clone quantification. Via MiXCR, TCRdb re-called the PCR reads, giving one row per CDR3 protein. The table lists about 640,000 distinct CDR3 sequences, 15% to 20% of them singletons. The sequenced sample consisted of naive CD8+ T cells from blood, with Jurkat cell RNA spiked in. Indicated subset: FACS-sorted CD8+CD4-CCR7+CD45RA+ naive T cells. The receptors derive from a human donor in good health. Some libraries in this study had Jurkat cell RNA spiked in.

This clonotype was detected many times. The V call is TRBV28, the J call TRBJ2-7; D remains unclear. Germline V lookup: CDR1 MDHEN, CDR2 SYDVKM. The CDR3 totals 13 residues. Trimming pared 7 bases from V and 1 base from J, leaving 11 bases between. CDR3 DNA sequence: TGTGCCAGCAATCCAACAGCATCCTACGAGCAGTACTTC. This codes for CASNPTASYEQYF.

A word on this clonotype: It may be a read error: a sequence one base away is much more abundant. The CDR3 sequence is CASSNGGVEYQETQYF. DNA of the CDR3: TGTGCCAGCAGCAATGGGGGGGTTGAGTACCAAGAGACCCAGTACTTC. The rearrangement joins TRBV7-9 to TRBJ2-5; 7 nucleotides match TRBD2. Germline CDR1 and CDR2: SEHNR and FQNEAQ (reference sequence). The CDR3 is 16 amino acids. V dropped 5 bases and J dropped 0; count of bases not matched to a gene: 9.

In its sample, this clonotype was seen once. Given a much more abundant clone one base away, this may be a read error. This chain uses TRBV28 with TRBJ2-3; TRBD1 is a possible D gene (6 bases). Per germline, CDR1 MDHEN and CDR2 SYDVKM. The CDR3 length is 15 residues. V was cut by 11 bases and J by 2 bases, with 20 bases left in between. For the CDR3, the DNA is TGTGCCGGCGCCATCGTTGGGGGACACACAGATACGCAGTATTTT. It translates to CAGAIVGGHTDTQYF.

The table lists this clonotype with a count of one. A much larger clone sits a single nucleotide away, making a read error possible. This chain links TRBV20-1 with TRBJ2-1; 9 bases are a match to TRBD2. With 6 bases clipped from V and 8 bases from J, the junction kept 11 bases outside the gene matches. This CDR3 has 14 amino acids. Germline CDR1 DFQATT, CDR2 SNEGSKA (reference sequence). The CDR3 protein is CSARSPSGVDEQFF. Written as DNA, the CDR3 is TGCAGTGCAAGGAGCCCTAGCGGGGTTGATGAGCAGTTCTTC.

Only one count was recorded for this clonotype. One base away lies a much larger clone, so this may be a sequencing read error. V usage is TRBV5-6 and J usage is TRBJ2-7; D is perhaps TRBD2 (5 bases). This CDR3 comprises 12 residues. CDR1 and CDR2 (germline): SGHDT, YYEEEE. Here the CDR3 reads CASNLVSGEQYF. The CDR3 DNA is TGTGCCAGCAACTTGGTAAGCGGCGAGCAGTACTTC. Drawing the rest from reference TRBV5-6 and TRBJ2-7, the complete variable domain is DAGVTQSPTHLIKTRGQQVTLRCSPKSGHDTVSWYQQALGQGPQFIFQYYEEEERQRGNFPDRFSGHQFPNYSSELNVNALLLGDSALYLCASNLVSGEQYFGPGTRLTVT.

The table lists this clonotype with a few counts. The chain links TRBV15 to TRBJ1-5; D is unresolved. This CDR3 has 17 residues. The V gene lost 0 bases and the J gene lost 1 base, with 13 bases spanning the gap. CDR1 is LNHNV and CDR2 is YYDKDF in the germline V gene (reference sequence). For the CDR3, the DNA is TGTGCCACCAGCAGAGAGAGGATGGTAATAAGCAATCAGCCCCAGCATTTT. Translation: CATSRERMVISNQPQHF.

This clonotype was observed many times. The gene calls are TRBV6-5 and TRBJ2-2; possible D gene TRBD2, 6 bases. Germline V lookup: CDR1 MNHEY, CDR2 SVGAGI. CDR3 length: 19 amino acids. Trimming removed 0 bases at V and 1 base at J, with 18 bases between. The CDR3 bases are TGTGCCAGCAGTTACTCGTGGGGGGACCCTGGGGGGAACACCGGGGAGCTGTTTTTT. Translating gives CASSYSWGDPGGNTGELFF.

This clonotype was seen many times. CDR3 nucleotide sequence: TGTGCCAGCAGTTGGGGCAGGAATCAGCCCCAGCATTTT. Translated: CASSWGRNQPQHF. The chain couples TRBV12-3 or TRBV12-4 to TRBJ1-5; TRBD1 is a possible D gene (5 bases). Deletions cut 4 bases from V and 4 bases from J, with 8 bases between. The CDR3 totals 13 residues.

For this clonotype: It may be a read error: a sequence one base away is much more abundant. The J gene is TRBJ2-7, the V gene TRBV29-1, with D hard to call. Germline CDR1 reads SQVTM; CDR2 reads ANQGSEA. The CDR3 length is 11 residues. The V end was cut by 6 bases, the J end by 8 bases, with 14 bases between. CDR3 sequence reads: CSVAEGYKQYF. The CDR3 DNA follows: TGCAGCGTGGCAGAAGGGTACAAGCAGTACTTC.

This clonotype was recorded a few times. The genes are TRBV30 and TRBJ1-2, with D possibly TRBD1 on 6 matching bases. This CDR3 contains 14 residues. Looked up from germline, CDR1 is GTSNPN and CDR2 is SVGIG (reference sequence). Deletions cut 4 bases from V and 8 bases from J, with 20 bases between. CDR3 in amino acids: CAWTPVGGAGGYTF. CDR3 nucleotide sequence: TGTGCCTGGACGCCCGTAGGGGGGGCGGGAGGCTACACCTTC.

The chain uses TRBV6-1 and TRBJ2-1; D is perhaps TRBD1 (6 bases). The germline V gene has CDR1 MNHNS and CDR2 SASEGT. Deletions cut 0 bases from V and 8 bases from J, with 14 bases between. The CDR3 has 15 residues. The CDR3 loop is CASSEAFPGEHEQFF. In nucleotides, the CDR3 is TGTGCCAGCAGTGAAGCGTTTCCAGGGGAGCATGAGCAGTTCTTC.

This clonotype was detected many times. The chain uses TRBV19 and TRBJ2-7, with D perhaps matching TRBD2 (6 bases). The CDR3 sequence is 13 residues long. The V end lost 9 bases, the J end lost 1 base, and 13 bases lay between the germline ends. Germline values: CDR1 LNHDA, CDR2 SQIVND (reference sequence). CDR3 loop: CASSAGLSYEQYF. CDR3 coding DNA: TGTGCCAGCAGCGCGGGACTTTCCTACGAGCAGTACTTC.

To note about this clonotype: This clone may be a read error of a much larger clone one base away. In this CDR3 the conserved last residue, phenylalanine or tryptophan, is missing, so a read error is likely. The V call is TRBV24-1, the J call TRBJ2-3, with 10 bases aligning to TRBD1. CDR1 is KGHDR and CDR2 is SFDVKD in the germline V gene. This CDR3 has 15 amino acids. V was pared by 2 bases and J by 3 bases, with 1 base of the junction left unmatched. The CDR3 loop is CATSDWDRGTDTQYL. The CDR3 region has the DNA TGTGCCACCAGTGATTGGGACAGGGGAACAGATACGCAGTATCTT.

This clonotype was seen repeatedly, ten times or more. The rearrangement links TRBV24-1 to TRBJ2-1, with D perhaps matching TRBD1 (6 bases). Trimming pared 4 bases from V and 9 bases from J, leaving 15 bases between. The CDR3 loop spans 14 amino acids. From germline, CDR1 is KGHDR and CDR2 SFDVKD. The CDR3 region is CATSENNREFEQFF. CDR3 nucleotide sequence: TGTGCCACCAGTGAAAACAACAGGGAATTTGAGCAGTTCTTC.

The chain is built from TRBV9 and TRBJ2-7; no firm D call. CDR3 length equals 12 residues. V lost 3 bases to trimming and J lost 5 bases, with 9 bases between them. CDR1 is SGDLS and CDR2 is YYNGEE in the germline V gene. The CDR3 DNA is TGTGCCAGCAGCGCAACAGAGAACGAGCAGTACTTC. Its translation is CASSATENEQYF.

The rearrangement links TRBV6-6 to TRBJ2-1, with 14 nucleotides matching TRBD2. CDR1 is MNHNY, CDR2 SVGAGI, per germline (reference sequence). This CDR3 is built from 15 residues. Trimming at V came to 5 bases and at J to 8 bases, leaving 5 bases not matched to a gene. The CDR3 sequence is CASSPTSGGAHEQFF. CDR3 DNA: TGTGCCAGCAGTCCGACTAGCGGGGGGGCCCATGAGCAGTTCTTC.

This clonotype was seen a few times. The chain recombines TRBV5-1 with TRBJ2-7; 13 nucleotides agree with TRBD2. Germline loops: CDR1 SGHRS, CDR2 YFSETQ. The junction had 4 bases not matched to a gene; V was cut back by 4 bases and J by 0 bases. CDR3 length: 16 amino acids. In DNA form, the CDR3 reads TGCGCCAGCAGCCCCCGGACTAGCGGGGGCTCCTACGAGCAGTACTTC. Protein sequence: CASSPRTSGGSYEQYF.

Turning to this clonotype: A read error is possible here, since a much larger clone lies one base away. This rearrangement joins TRBV6-6 to TRBJ1-6; no reliable D call. The germline CDR1 and CDR2 sequences are MNHNY and SVGAGI (reference sequence). CDR3 size: 15 residues. Trimming stripped 5 bases from V and 0 bases from J, with 8 bases between. CDR3 sequence: CASSVPSSYNSPLHF. For the CDR3, the DNA is TGTGCCAGCAGTGTCCCGAGCTCCTATAATTCACCCCTCCACTTT.

On this clonotype: A much more abundant neighbour one base away suggests this may be a read error. The gene calls are TRBV6-5 and TRBJ1-4; the match to TRBD1 covers 7 bases. Germline V gene data show CDR1 as MNHEY and CDR2 as SVGAGI. CDR3 length equals 13 residues. CDR3 loop: CASWTGSNEELFF. The CDR3 DNA sequence: TGTGCCAGCTGGACAGGTTCTAATGAAGAACTGTTTTTT.

In this sample, this clonotype turned up a few times. The V gene is TRBV9, the J gene TRBJ2-7, with D perhaps TRBD1 (6 bases). CDR1 is SGDLS and CDR2 is YYNGEE in the germline V gene. The V and J ends lost 0 bases and 3 bases respectively, with 19 bases between them. The CDR3 covers 17 residues. The CDR3 nucleotides are TGTGCCAGCAGCGTAGAGGGGGAGTGGGGGCCGGGCTACGAGCAGTACTTC. This codes for CASSVEGEWGPGYEQYF.

The rearrangement links TRBV19 to TRBJ2-5, with a possible D match to TRBD2 (5 bases). The CDR3 is made up of 15 amino acids. Germline V gene lookup returns CDR1 LNHDA and CDR2 SQIVND (reference sequence). The V gene lost 3 bases and the J gene lost 0 bases, with 11 bases spanning the gap. The CDR3 loop is CASSMGVMYQETQYF. For the CDR3, the DNA is TGTGCCAGTAGTATGGGAGTAATGTACCAAGAGACCCAGTACTTC.

This clonotype has a single count. The junction does not match germline at one end; this may be a read error. V gene TRBV11-3 combines with J gene TRBJ2-7; TRBD1 matches 9 bases. Germline values: CDR1 SGHNT, CDR2 YENEEA. This CDR3 has 15 amino acids. The CDR3 loop is CASRPRAGQGYELYF. The CDR3 region has the DNA TGTGCCAGCAGGCCTAGGGCGGGACAGGGTTACGAGCTGTACTTC.

Ten or more counts support this clonotype. The chain couples TRBV7-9 to TRBJ2-7; D possibly uses TRBD1 or TRBD2 (6 bases each). There are 13 residues in the CDR3. CDR1 SEHNR and CDR2 FQNEAQ come from the germline V gene (reference sequence). The V end was cut by 5 bases, the J end by 3 bases, with 11 bases between. CDR3 amino acids: CASSHKGGYEQYF. CDR3 DNA sequence: TGTGCCAGCAGCCATAAGGGGGGCTACGAGCAGTACTTC.

As for this clonotype: A single base separates this from a much larger clone, so it may be a read error. The chain links TRBV20-1 to TRBJ1-3; D unresolved. Per the germline V gene, CDR1 is DFQATT and CDR2 is SNEGSKA (reference sequence). The CDR3 spans 14 residues. This CDR3 reads CSASMGEHGITIYF. The CDR3 nucleotides are TGCAGTGCTAGTATGGGCGAGCATGGAATCACCATATATTTT.

This rearrangement joins TRBV5-6 to TRBJ2-7; D is ambiguous. V was pared by 0 bases and J by 3 bases, with 10 bases between. Per the germline V gene, CDR1 is SGHDT and CDR2 is YYEEEE. The CDR3 has 14 residues. The CDR3 region has the DNA TGTGCCAGCAGCTTGGGGTCAGTGGGCTACGAGCAGTACTTC. Its protein is CASSLGSVGYEQYF.

The chain recombines TRBV23-1 with TRBJ1-2; TRBD1 matches at 8 bases. TRBV23-1 is marked as an open reading frame, function uncertain. Trimming took 0 bases from V and 4 from J; bases not matched to a gene: 16. The CDR3 consists of 19 residues. The chain's CDR3 is CASSQSGRPTGQEIYGYTF. CDR3 DNA: TGCGCCAGCAGTCAATCCGGAAGACCTACGGGACAGGAGATCTATGGCTACACCTTC.

As to this clonotype: A much larger clone lies one base from this, so it may be a read error. The V and J genes are TRBV12-3 or TRBV12-4 and TRBJ2-1; 10 nucleotides align to TRBD2. The CDR3 extends over 16 amino acids. J was trimmed by 5 bases and V by 8 bases; bases with no gene match: 12. CDR3 loop: CASCLPAGGPNNEQFF. As DNA, the CDR3 is TGTGCCAGCTGTCTCCCAGCGGGAGGGCCGAACAATGAGCAGTTCTTC.

As for this clonotype: Being one base from a much bigger clone, this may be a read error. V gene TRBV5-1 combines with J gene TRBJ2-2; 7 bases are shared with TRBD1. Losses at the gene ends were 1 base for V and 9 bases for J; bases not matched to a gene: 15. This CDR3 has 17 residues. Germline V gene lookup returns CDR1 SGHRS and CDR2 YFSETQ. The CDR3 sequence: CASSLPRTGERTRELFF. The CDR3 DNA follows: TGCGCCAGCAGCTTGCCCCGGACAGGAGAACGGACCCGGGAGCTGTTTTTT.

This clonotype was counted ten times or more. This sequence joins TRBV7-2 and TRBJ2-3, with 10 bases identical to TRBD2. V was pared by 5 bases and J by 1 base, with 6 bases of the junction left unmatched. CDR3 length: 16 residues. Looked up from germline, CDR1 is SGHTA and CDR2 is FQGNSA. The CDR3 loop is CASSTYTSGGTDTQYF. CDR3 DNA sequence: TGTGCCAGCAGCACCTATACTAGCGGGGGCACAGATACGCAGTATTTT. Looking up the rest from reference TRBV7-2 and TRBJ2-3 gives the full variable domain: GAGVSQSPSNKVTEKGKDVELRCDPISGHTALYWYRQSLGQGLEFLIYFQGNSAPDKSGLPSDRFSAERTGGSVSTLTIQRTQQEDSAVYLCASSTYTSGGTDTQYFGPGTRLTVL.

Details on this clonotype: It may be a read error: a sequence one base away is much more abundant. This rearrangement joins TRBV13 to TRBJ2-4; TRBD1 is a possible D gene (6 bases). The CDR3 runs 13 residues. Germline V CDR1 and CDR2: PRHDT, FYEKMQ (reference sequence). DNA for the CDR3: TGTGCCAGCAGCCCCAAGGACAGAAACACTCAGTACTTC. The encoded protein is CASSPKDRNTQYF.

J is TRBJ2-7 and V is TRBV7-3; TRBD2 is a possible D gene (6 bases). The germline gives CDR1 SGHTA, CDR2 FQGTGA. With 1 base removed from V and 7 bases from J, the gap between germline ends came to 14 bases. The CDR3 extends over 14 amino acids. This CDR3 reads CASSLIRGAGEQYF. CDR3 sequence (DNA): TGTGCCAGCAGCTTAATTCGGGGCGCGGGGGAGCAGTACTTC.

The J gene is TRBJ2-1, the V gene TRBV6-2 or TRBV6-3, with unresolved D. V lost 4 bases to trimming and J lost 9 bases, with 13 bases between them. Per germline, CDR1 MNHEY and CDR2 SVGEGT. The CDR3 is made up of 13 amino acids. The chain's CDR3 is CASSFAGRAEQFF. CDR3 DNA sequence: TGTGCCAGCAGTTTCGCCGGAAGGGCTGAGCAGTTCTTC.